The 25 T cell receptor beta chains given below trace back to one sample, sequenced in a study of control samples from healthy donors and cancer patients. Profiled with immunoSEQ multiplex PCR; TCRdb holds only in-frame clones, not every one. This repertoire includes about 200,000 clones. The sample consisted of blood. The source of these receptors is a woman aged 30 to 39 in good health.

The chain couples TRBV5-1 to TRBJ1-1; D is undetermined. The CDR3 is 14 amino acids. CDR1 SGHRS and CDR2 YFSETQ come from the germline V gene. V was cut by 0 bases and J by 1 base, with 7 bases left in between. CDR3 nucleotide sequence: TGCGCCAGCAGCTTGGAGGCGCAGAACACTGAAGCTTTCTTT. Amino acids: CASSLEAQNTEAFF.

The chain combines TRBV9 with TRBJ2-7; D tentatively reads TRBD1 or TRBD2 (5 bases each). In germline, CDR1 is SGDLS, CDR2 YYNGEE. The CDR3 runs 13 residues. The germline V and J ends were trimmed by 4 bases and 6 bases, with 14 bases remaining between them. In DNA form, the CDR3 reads TGTGCCAGCAGCCCGGGGCCCAGCTCCGAGCAGTACTTC. The encoded protein is CASSPGPSSEQYF.

The chain has TRBV6-5 and TRBJ1-1, with D perhaps matching TRBD1 (5 bases). The CDR3 length is 13 residues. Trimming removed 8 bases from V and 1 base from J, with 11 bases in between. The germline V gene has CDR1 MNHEY and CDR2 SVGAGI. The CDR3 nucleotides are TGTGCCAGCGGGGCACAACCGAACACTGAAGCTTTCTTT. Its translation: CASGAQPNTEAFF.

The chain carries TRBV9 and TRBJ2-2; 12 positions match TRBD2. This CDR3 contains 16 residues. Germline CDR1 SGDLS, CDR2 YYNGEE. The V segment lost 4 bases and the J segment 5 bases; nucleotides outside the gene matches: 6. The CDR3 coding sequence is TGTGCCAGCAGCCCAACCGGGACTAGCGGGACCGGGGAGCTGTTTTTT. Its protein is CASSPTGTSGTGELFF.

The chain combines TRBV6-4 with TRBJ1-2; no clear D. Germline V gene data show CDR1 as MRHNA and CDR2 as SNTAGT. The CDR3 length is 15 residues. V was pared by 0 bases and J by 4 bases, with 12 bases between. In nucleotides, the CDR3 is TGTGCCAGCAGTGACTCCCCTGAGGGAACCTATGGCTACACCTTC. Encoded protein: CASSDSPEGTYGYTF.

The V call is TRBV6-5, the J call TRBJ1-1; D is ambiguous. V lost 8 bases and J 5 bases, leaving 12 bases between the germline ends. The CDR3 runs 12 residues. CDR1 is MNHEY, CDR2 SVGAGI, per germline. CDR3 residues: CASLTGGTEAFF. The CDR3 DNA reads as TGTGCCAGCCTCACTGGAGGGACTGAAGCTTTCTTT.

The chain links TRBV19 to TRBJ2-4; the D gene is possibly TRBD1 (5 bases). Between the trimmed V and J ends, which lost 6 bases and 2 bases, there was a span of 14 bases. Germline lookup yields CDR1 LNHDA and CDR2 SQIVND (reference sequence). CDR3 size: 15 residues. Here the CDR3 reads CASSRAVGPKNIQYF. CDR3 nucleotides: TGTGCCAGTAGCAGGGCTGTGGGGCCCAAAAACATTCAGTACTTC.

The chain combines TRBV4-1 with TRBJ2-7; D possibly corresponds to TRBD2 (6 bases). The germline gives CDR1 MGHRA, CDR2 YSYEKL. V lost 1 base and J lost 0, with 10 bases in between. The CDR3 has 15 amino acids. The CDR3 spells CASSQAWDSSYEQYF. In DNA form, the CDR3 reads TGCGCCAGCAGCCAAGCCTGGGACTCCTCCTACGAGCAGTACTTC.

This rearrangement joins TRBV4-1 to TRBJ2-1; 10 nucleotides line up with TRBD2. V lost 1 base, J lost 4 bases, and 4 bases stayed unmatched. This CDR3 comprises 16 residues. The V gene's germline CDR1 is MGHRA and CDR2 YSYEKL. The CDR3, as DNA: TGCGCCAGCAGCCAAGGCGTAGCGGGGGGATACAATGAGCAGTTCTTC. It is translated as CASSQGVAGGYNEQFF.

The chain is built from TRBV7-3 and TRBJ2-2, with 7 bases aligning to TRBD1. This CDR3 region has 15 residues. Germline CDR1 reads SGHTA; CDR2 reads FQGTGA. V gave up 4 bases and J gave up 5 bases; unmatched junction bases: 7. This CDR3 reads CASSSRDSRTGELFF. As DNA, the CDR3 is TGTGCCAGCAGCTCCCGGGACAGTAGGACCGGGGAGCTGTTTTTT.

DNA for the CDR3: TGTGCCAGCAGCTTAGCTGTGTCCGGCTACGAGCAGTACTTC. Translating it yields CASSLAVSGYEQYF. The V call is TRBV11-2, the J call TRBJ2-7, with D unclear. Germline V lookup: CDR1 SGHAT, CDR2 FQNNGV. Trimming removed 1 base at V and 3 bases at J, with 10 bases between. CDR3 length: 14 residues.

This chain uses TRBV28 with TRBJ1-3; possible D gene TRBD1, 5 bases. V lost 4 bases and J lost 0, with 22 bases in between. The CDR3 is made up of 19 amino acids. Per the germline V gene, CDR1 is MDHEN and CDR2 is SYDVKM. CDR3 in amino acids: CASSSSYILDTASGNTIYF. CDR3 DNA sequence: TGTGCCAGCAGTTCTTCTTACATATTGGACACGGCCTCTGGAAACACCATATATTTT.

The chain couples TRBV6-5 to TRBJ1-3; D gene uncertain. In germline, CDR1 is MNHEY, CDR2 SVGAGI. Trimming took off 8 bases at V and 0 bases at J, with 11 bases between the two ends. This CDR3 spans 14 amino acids. As DNA, the CDR3 is TGTGCCAGCTGGCGAGGGAGCTCTGGAAACACCATATATTTT. Translated, it gives CASWRGSSGNTIYF.

The CDR3 bases are TGTGCCGGGCGAGGGGGACAACTACGGCCGGGAAACTATGGCTACACCTTC. Its translation is CAGRGGQLRPGNYGYTF. The V gene is TRBV7-9, the J gene TRBJ1-2; a possible D gene is TRBD1 (6 bases). V shed 11 bases and J shed 2 bases, with 27 bases lying between them. The V gene's germline CDR1 is SEHNR and CDR2 FQNEAQ (reference sequence). This CDR3 has 17 amino acids.

This chain uses TRBV14 with TRBJ1-2; D ambiguous. The length of the CDR3 is 14 residues. The germline V and J ends were trimmed by 3 bases and 4 bases, with 12 bases remaining between them. Germline V gene sequence: CDR1 SGHDN, CDR2 FVKESK. CDR3 nucleotides: TGTGCCAGCAGCCAGTCGGGAGACCTCTATGGCTACACCTTC. It is translated as CASSQSGDLYGYTF.

The chain links TRBV18 to TRBJ1-4, with TRBD1 identical over 7 bases. In germline, CDR1 is KGHSH, CDR2 LQKENI. V was pared by 2 bases and J by 4 bases, with 7 bases of the junction left unmatched. The CDR3 loop spans 16 amino acids. The chain's CDR3 is CASSPNLGDSNEKLFF. For the CDR3, the DNA is TGTGCCAGCTCACCAAATCTGGGGGACAGTAATGAAAAACTGTTTTTT.

The chain employs TRBV10-3 and TRBJ1-1, with TRBD1 as a possible D gene (5 bases). Germline V gene data show CDR1 as ENHRY and CDR2 as SYGVKD. This CDR3 spans 15 amino acids. V was cut by 7 bases and J by 3 bases, with 18 bases left in between. DNA for the CDR3: TGTGCCATCACGCAGGAGGGAGGGGTGGACACTGAAGCTTTCTTT. It encodes CAITQEGGVDTEAFF.

The rearrangement uses TRBV7-8 and TRBJ1-2, with 12 bases aligning to TRBD1. Germline V CDR1 and CDR2: SGHVS, FQNEAQ. J lost 7 bases, V lost 6 bases, and 6 bases had no gene match. This CDR3 spans 14 amino acids. CDR3: CASRPGGQGAGYTF. In DNA form, the CDR3 reads TGTGCCAGCAGACCCGGGGGACAGGGGGCTGGCTACACCTTC.

The chain uses TRBV7-9 and TRBJ1-6; D is possibly TRBD1 (6 bases). Germline V lookup: CDR1 SEHNR, CDR2 FQNEAQ (reference sequence). Trimming left V 7 bases short and J 10 bases short, with 17 bases between. The CDR3 length is 14 residues. In DNA, the CDR3 is TGTGCCAGCACCCTAGGGGGTGAGGGCTCACCCCTCCACTTT. Encoded protein: CASTLGGEGSPLHF.

The chain links TRBV28 to TRBJ2-3; a weak D match, TRBD1 (6 bases). Germline V CDR1 and CDR2: MDHEN, SYDVKM. The CDR3 covers 15 residues. The V and J ends lost 7 bases and 0 bases respectively, with 14 bases between them. CDR3 sequence: CASKIGGGSTDTQYF. CDR3 DNA: TGTGCCAGCAAGATTGGGGGCGGTAGCACAGATACGCAGTATTTT.

DNA of the CDR3: TGTGCCAGCAGTGAAACGTGGGGGACAAACTATGGCTACACCTTC. Protein: CASSETWGTNYGYTF. The J gene is TRBJ1-2, the V gene TRBV2; D might be TRBD1 (6 bases). There are 15 residues in the CDR3. The V gene's germline CDR1 is SNHLY and CDR2 FYNNEI. V lost 2 bases, J lost 2 bases, and 12 bases lay in between.

This sequence joins TRBV20-1 and TRBJ1-1, with D unresolved. CDR3 size: 11 residues. CDR1 and CDR2 from the germline V gene are DFQATT and SNEGSKA (reference sequence). Trimming cost V 0 bases and J 5 bases, with 4 bases left between them. CDR3 nucleotide sequence: TGCAGTGCTAGAGATCGGACTGAAGCTTTCTTT. It specifies CSARDRTEAFF.

The V and J genes are TRBV27 and TRBJ2-7; no clear D gene. The CDR3 sequence is 12 residues long. Trimming cost V 6 bases and J 4 bases, with 10 bases left between them. The germline CDR1 and CDR2 sequences are MNHEY and SMNVEV (reference sequence). The chain's CDR3 is CASRTETYEQYF. In DNA, the CDR3 is TGTGCCAGCAGGACGGAAACGTACGAGCAGTACTTC.

This chain uses TRBV3-1 (or the pseudogene TRBV3-2) with TRBJ1-2; D is possibly TRBD1 (5 bases). V lost 6 bases, J lost 0 bases, and 8 bases lay in between. CDR1 LGHDT and CDR2 YNNKEL come from the germline V gene (reference sequence). The CDR3 sequence is 13 residues long. In nucleotides, the CDR3 is TGTGCCAGCAGGCGGGGGACTAACTATGGCTACACCTTC. This gives the protein CASRRGTNYGYTF.

The chain combines TRBV3-1 (or the pseudogene TRBV3-2) with TRBJ1-5; D possibly corresponds to TRBD1 (5 bases). V gave up 4 bases and J gave up 2 bases, with 9 bases separating them. The germline V gene has CDR1 LGHDT and CDR2 YNNKEL (reference sequence). The CDR3 sequence is 14 residues long. CDR3 region: CASSPSGGNQPQHF. The CDR3 DNA sequence: TGTGCCAGCAGCCCCTCGGGGGGCAATCAGCCCCAGCATTTT.